These 24 T cell receptor beta chains were sequenced from one sample in a study of T cell responses to AZD1222 COVID-19 vaccine. Method: immunoSEQ multiplex PCR; TCRdb's copy keeps in-frame clones and lacks some. Counted here are roughly 120,000 clones, about 91% occurring once; the ten biggest clones make up 1.5% to 2%. The sample was peripheral blood, taken 28 days after the second AZD1222 dose. These receptors originate from an adult who received the AZD1222 COVID-19 vaccine.

The CDR3 sequence is CASSESRLQNTEAFF. CDR3 sequence (DNA): TGCGCCAGCAGTGAGTCGAGGCTTCAGAACACTGAAGCTTTCTTT. The V and J genes are TRBV10-2 and TRBJ1-1; no reliable D call. Germline V gene sequence: CDR1 WSHSY, CDR2 SAAADI. CDR3 size: 15 residues. V lost 0 bases and J lost 1, with 9 bases in between.

The chain combines TRBV30 with TRBJ2-6; 8 bases map to TRBD1. With V trimmed by 5 bases and J by 1 base, 16 bases remained unmatched. Germline V CDR1 and CDR2: GTSNPN, SVGIG (reference sequence). CDR3 size: 19 residues. The CDR3 nucleotides read TGTGCCTGGTTTCAATTCCGGGACAGGAGGGTTTCTGGGGCCAACGTCCTGACTTTC. It is translated as CAWFQFRDRRVSGANVLTF.

The CDR3: CSVSPTNYGYTF. The CDR3 DNA reads as TGCAGCGTTAGCCCGACTAACTATGGCTACACCTTC. V and J are TRBV29-1 and TRBJ1-2; D is unresolved. This CDR3 has 12 amino acids. Germline CDR1 and CDR2: SQVTM and ANQGSEA. Trimming cost V 5 bases and J 0 bases, with 7 bases left between them.

V and J are TRBV27 and TRBJ2-7, with 9 nucleotides matching TRBD1. The CDR3 has 16 residues. Losses at the gene ends were 4 bases for V and 4 bases for J; bases not matched to a gene: 11. Germline-derived CDR1 and CDR2 are MNHEY and SMNVEV (reference sequence). The CDR3 region has the DNA TGTGCCAGCAGTTCCACCGGGACAGGGTCCAGGTACGAGCAGTACTTC. Amino acids: CASSSTGTGSRYEQYF.

The chain has TRBV19 and TRBJ2-2; D remains ambiguous. The CDR3 runs 15 residues. Germline V gene lookup returns CDR1 LNHDA and CDR2 SQIVND (reference sequence). Trimming shortened V by 3 bases and J by 7 bases, and 15 bases separated the two germline ends. CDR3 in DNA: TGTGCCAGTAGTATCTCAGCCGGACCCGTCGGGGAGCTGTTTTTT. The encoded protein is CASSISAGPVGELFF.

The chain joins TRBV19 to TRBJ2-7, with D tentatively TRBD2 (6 bases). Germline-derived CDR1 and CDR2 are LNHDA and SQIVND (reference sequence). The CDR3 consists of 13 residues. The V and J ends lost 3 bases and 7 bases respectively, with 13 bases between them. As DNA, the CDR3 is TGTGCCAGTAGTATCCCGGGACTGGGGGAGCAGTACTTC. Its translation is CASSIPGLGEQYF.

J is TRBJ1-6 and V is TRBV3-1 (or the pseudogene TRBV3-2), with no clear D. This CDR3 comprises 15 residues. Germline CDR1 and CDR2: LGHDT and YNNKEL (reference sequence). The V end was cut by 5 bases, the J end by 7 bases, with 15 bases between. The CDR3 bases are TGTGCCAGCAGCAATTCGGGATTCGGGAATTCACCCCTCCACTTT. It translates to CASSNSGFGNSPLHF.

The chain employs TRBV7-2 and TRBJ2-5; D not resolved. This CDR3 has 14 amino acids. CDR1 and CDR2 (germline): SGHTA, FQGNSA. Between the trimmed V and J ends, which lost 1 base and 9 bases, there was a span of 15 bases. The CDR3 DNA is TGTGCCAGCAGCTTAGGCCAACCCCCGGAAGCCCAGTACTTC. As protein: CASSLGQPPEAQYF.

This clone was picked up one time. The chain recombines TRBV7-2 with TRBJ2-7, with TRBD1 as a possible D gene (5 bases). Per germline, CDR1 SGHTA and CDR2 FQGNSA. The CDR3 loop spans 16 amino acids. V shed 5 bases and J shed 3 bases, with 20 bases lying between them. CDR3 sequence: CASSADSLGSVYEQYF. DNA of the CDR3: TGTGCCAGCAGCGCCGACAGTCTCGGGTCTGTCTACGAGCAGTACTTC.

The rearrangement links TRBV28 to TRBJ1-2; no reliable D call. The CDR3 length is 12 residues. The germline CDR1 and CDR2 sequences are MDHEN and SYDVKM. V was clipped by 5 bases and J by 8 bases, with 12 bases between them. The DNA of the CDR3 is TGTGCCAGCAGTCCCTCGGGTGGGGGCTACACCTTC. Translated, it gives CASSPSGGGYTF.

The chain couples TRBV5-1 to TRBJ1-6; D is ambiguous. V shed 0 bases and J shed 5 bases, with 9 bases lying between them. The CDR3 is 15 amino acids. CDR1 is SGHRS and CDR2 is YFSETQ in the germline V gene. In DNA, the CDR3 is TGCGCCAGCAGCTTGGGGACTACAGATAATTCACCCCTCCACTTT. This translates into CASSLGTTDNSPLHF.

The chain combines TRBV10-3 with TRBJ1-2; the match to TRBD1 covers 7 bases. Germline CDR1 ENHRY, CDR2 SYGVKD. This CDR3 contains 16 residues. The trim removed 0 bases at V and 4 bases at J, leaving 8 bases unmatched. The DNA for the CDR3 is TGTGCCATCAGTGAGTCTAGAGGGGGCGCGAGCTATGGCTACACCTTC. Its protein is CAISESRGGASYGYTF.

The chain couples TRBV7-9 to TRBJ1-5, with D maybe TRBD1 (5 bases). Trimming cost V 6 bases and J 4 bases, with 10 bases left between them. Germline CDR1 reads SEHNR; CDR2 reads FQNEAQ (reference sequence). The CDR3 totals 13 residues. The CDR3 spells CASSRDGNQPQHF. CDR3 in DNA: TGTGCCAGCAGTCGGGACGGTAATCAGCCCCAGCATTTT.

The chain links TRBV19 to TRBJ1-2, with 7 positions matching TRBD1. Germline CDR1 is LNHDA and CDR2 is SQIVND (reference sequence). Trimming at V came to 6 bases and at J to 1 base, leaving 11 bases not matched to a gene. The CDR3 loop spans 16 amino acids. The CDR3 nucleotides are TGTGCCAGTAGGGAAACTTCGACAGGGCTTAACTATGGCTACACCTTC. This gives the protein CASRETSTGLNYGYTF.

The chain has TRBV15 and TRBJ1-5; D unresolved. The germline V gene encodes CDR1 LNHNV and CDR2 YYDKDF (reference sequence). Trimming took off 1 base at V and 4 bases at J, with 2 bases between the two ends. The CDR3 covers 12 residues. The CDR3 DNA follows: TGTGCCACCAGCAGAGGTAATCAGCCCCAGCATTTT. Its translation is CATSRGNQPQHF.

The rearrangement uses TRBV2 and TRBJ1-2, with 9 bases aligning to TRBD1. This CDR3 has 13 residues. The germline gives CDR1 SNHLY, CDR2 FYNNEI. J was trimmed by 3 bases and V by 10 bases; bases with no gene match: 6. CDR3 DNA: TGTGCCACCGCCACAGGGGGCGACTATGGCTACACCTTC. Amino acid sequence: CATATGGDYGYTF.

V gene TRBV7-9 combines with J gene TRBJ1-2; D ambiguous. The CDR3 contains 12 residues. V was cut by 2 bases and J by 4 bases, with 5 bases left in between. Per the germline V gene, CDR1 is SEHNR and CDR2 is FQNEAQ (reference sequence). The DNA of the CDR3 is TGTGCCAGCAGCTTATCCAGCTATGGCTACACCTTC. Translation gives CASSLSSYGYTF.

The rearrangement links TRBV7-3 to TRBJ2-1, with D unresolved. The V end was cut by 5 bases, the J end by 0 bases, with 11 bases between. Germline V lookup: CDR1 SGHTA, CDR2 FQGTGA. This CDR3 comprises 15 residues. The CDR3, as DNA: TGTGCCAGCAGCCACACCGAAAGCTCCTACAATGAGCAGTTCTTC. It is translated as CASSHTESSYNEQFF.

The chain has TRBV19 and TRBJ1-4, with TRBD1 matching over 10 bases. Trimming took 6 bases from V and 8 from J; bases not matched to a gene: 6. CDR1 is LNHDA and CDR2 is SQIVND in the germline V gene (reference sequence). The CDR3 totals 14 residues. DNA of the CDR3: TGTGCCAGTAGCAGACAGGGGGCACGCGAAAAACTGTTTTTT. Translated: CASSRQGAREKLFF.

The chain is built from TRBV28 and TRBJ2-2; 7 positions agree with TRBD1. Germline CDR1 reads MDHEN; CDR2 reads SYDVKM. J gave up 5 bases and V 5 bases, and 5 bases lay outside the gene matches. This CDR3 spans 14 amino acids. The DNA of the CDR3 is TGTGCCAGCAGTAAGGGGGCGTCAACCGGGGAGCTGTTTTTT. It yields the protein CASSKGASTGELFF.

The table lists this clone with a count of one. V and J are TRBV19 and TRBJ2-2; 7 nucleotides match TRBD1. Germline CDR1 and CDR2: LNHDA and SQIVND (reference sequence). This CDR3 contains 15 residues. Trimming removed 2 bases from V and 5 bases from J; junction bases left unmatched: 5. The CDR3 DNA sequence: TGTGCCAGTAGTATAATAGGGGGCGCGACCGGGGAGCTGTTTTTT. It specifies CASSIIGGATGELFF.

The chain is built from TRBV14 and TRBJ1-2; TRBD1 agrees at 8 bases. The germline CDR1 and CDR2 sequences are SGHDN and FVKESK. This CDR3 is 13 amino acids long. With V trimmed by 4 bases and J by 5 bases, 3 bases remained unmatched. The CDR3 DNA reads TGTGCCAGCAGCCCGGACAGGGTATATGGCTACACCTTC. Amino acids: CASSPDRVYGYTF. The entire variable domain, with the rest obtained from reference TRBV14 and TRBJ1-2, is as follows: EAGVTQFPSHSVIEKGQTVTLRCDPISGHDNLYWYRRVMGKEIKFLLHFVKESKQDESGMPNNRFLAERTGGTYSTLKVQPAELEDSGVYFCASSPDRVYGYTFGSGTRLTVV.

The rearrangement uses TRBV3-1 (or the pseudogene TRBV3-2) and TRBJ1-1; 7 nucleotides line up with TRBD1. Germline CDR1 reads LGHDT; CDR2 reads YNNKEL (reference sequence). J gave up 4 bases and V 2 bases, and 1 base lay outside the gene matches. This CDR3 spans 13 amino acids. The CDR3 sequence is CASSQSGGTEAFF. The DNA for the CDR3 is TGTGCCAGCAGCCAATCAGGGGGCACTGAAGCTTTCTTT.

The J gene is TRBJ2-1, the V gene TRBV6-5; TRBD2 matches at 10 bases. CDR3 length: 15 residues. Germline lookup yields CDR1 MNHEY and CDR2 SVGAGI. V lost 5 bases, J lost 3 bases, and 4 bases stayed unmatched. CDR3 region: CASSPGTSDYNEQFF. The CDR3 coding sequence is TGTGCCAGCAGTCCCGGGACTAGCGACTACAATGAGCAGTTCTTC.